This T cell receptor beta chain emerged from a study of graft-versus-host responses after intestinal transplantation. About the research overall: Among the recipients, transplants were multivisceral, liver-intestinal, or isolated intestinal.

Clones were sequenced by immunoSEQ multiplex PCR, and TCRdb holds only the in-frame ones, with some missing. The repertoire holds about 100,000 clones, with roughly 87% as singletons. About this clone: Its specificity is unknown.

Per germline, CDR1 SGHNT and CDR2 YYREEE (reference sequence). The CDR3 has 13 amino acids. V lost 4 bases and J lost 8, with 15 bases in between. The V call is TRBV5-4, the J call TRBJ1-2; D is unclear. This sequence was found in a human donor who received an intestinal transplant. Material: unstimulated CD4+ T cells sorted from spleen or lymph node cells, obtained before intestinal transplant. The chain's CDR3 is CASSISTLWGYTF. DNA of the CDR3: TGTGCCAGCAGCATTTCCACCCTCTGGGGCTACACCTTC.